This T cell receptor beta chain appears in the sequencing data of a study of Ad26.COV2.S vaccination and SARS-CoV-2 variants. V was pared by 1 base and J by 5 bases, with 14 bases between. Germline V CDR1 and CDR2: SGHVS, FQNEAQ. The CDR3 totals 15 residues. The table came from immunoSEQ multiplex PCR; TCRdb's copy has only in-frame clones and leaves some out. The repertoire holds about 400,000 clones, with more than 75% as singletons. Treatment here: some 20 received Ad26.COV2.S at low or high dose, single or two shots; roughly five received placebo; per-sample allocation not given. At day 63 after the first vaccine or placebo injection, samples were drawn.

Source: peripheral blood, taken in a trial of Ad26.COV2.S vaccine versus placebo. The clonotype comes from a person aged 18 to 59 who received the Ad26.COV2.S COVID-19 vaccine or a placebo. The chain uses TRBV7-8 and TRBJ1-1; no reliable D call. The CDR3 region has the DNA TGTGCCAGCAGCTTAGTTGGCCGGGGTGGGACTGAAGCTTTCTTT. Translated: CASSLVGRGGTEAFF.